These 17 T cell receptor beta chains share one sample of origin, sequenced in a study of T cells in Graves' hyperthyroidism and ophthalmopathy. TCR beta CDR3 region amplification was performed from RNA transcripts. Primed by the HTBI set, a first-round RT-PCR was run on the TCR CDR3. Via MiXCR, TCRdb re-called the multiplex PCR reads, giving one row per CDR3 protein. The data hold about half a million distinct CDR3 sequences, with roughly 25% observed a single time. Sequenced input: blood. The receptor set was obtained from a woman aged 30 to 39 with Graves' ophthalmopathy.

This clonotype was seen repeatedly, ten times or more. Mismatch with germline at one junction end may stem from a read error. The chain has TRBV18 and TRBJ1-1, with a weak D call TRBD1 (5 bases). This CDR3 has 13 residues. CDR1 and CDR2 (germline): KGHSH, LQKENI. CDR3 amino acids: CASSRGEDTEAFF. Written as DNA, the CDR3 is TGTGCCAGCTCACGCGGGGAGGACACCGAAGCTTTCTTT.

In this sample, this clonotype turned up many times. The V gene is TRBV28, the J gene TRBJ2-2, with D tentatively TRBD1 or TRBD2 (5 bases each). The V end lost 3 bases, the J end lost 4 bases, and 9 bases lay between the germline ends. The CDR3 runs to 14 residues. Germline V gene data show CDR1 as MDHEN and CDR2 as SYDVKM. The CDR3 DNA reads TGTGCCAGCAGTTTGTCTGGGACCACCGGGGAGCTGTTTTTT. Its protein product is CASSLSGTTGELFF.

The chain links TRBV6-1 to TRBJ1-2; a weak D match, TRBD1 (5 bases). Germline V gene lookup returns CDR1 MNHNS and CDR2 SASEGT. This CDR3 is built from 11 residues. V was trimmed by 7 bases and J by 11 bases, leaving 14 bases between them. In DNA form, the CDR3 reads TGTGCCAGCATTGACAGTTACGGTTACACCTTC. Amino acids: CASIDSYGYTF.

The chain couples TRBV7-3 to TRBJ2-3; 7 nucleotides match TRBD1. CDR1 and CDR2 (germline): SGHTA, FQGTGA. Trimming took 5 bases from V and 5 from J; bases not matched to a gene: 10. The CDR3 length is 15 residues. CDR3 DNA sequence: TGTGCCAGCAGCCCTGTAGGGGGCTCGGGAGATACGCAGTATTTT. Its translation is CASSPVGGSGDTQYF.

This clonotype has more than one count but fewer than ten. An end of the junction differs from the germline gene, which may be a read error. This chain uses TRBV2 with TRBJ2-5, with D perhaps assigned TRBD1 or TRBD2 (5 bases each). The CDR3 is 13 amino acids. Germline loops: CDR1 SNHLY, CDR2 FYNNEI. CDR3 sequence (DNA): TGTGCCAGCAGCCGGGACCTGCAAGAGGCCCAGTACTTC. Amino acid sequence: CASSRDLQEAQYF.

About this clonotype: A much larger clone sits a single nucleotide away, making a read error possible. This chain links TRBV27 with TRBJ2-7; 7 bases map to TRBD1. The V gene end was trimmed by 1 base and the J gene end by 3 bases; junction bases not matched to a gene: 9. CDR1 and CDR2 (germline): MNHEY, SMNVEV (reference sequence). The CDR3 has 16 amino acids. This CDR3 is CASSLFAASGGYEQYF. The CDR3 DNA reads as TGTGCCAGCAGTTTATTCGCGGCGTCAGGGGGCTACGAGCAGTACTTC.

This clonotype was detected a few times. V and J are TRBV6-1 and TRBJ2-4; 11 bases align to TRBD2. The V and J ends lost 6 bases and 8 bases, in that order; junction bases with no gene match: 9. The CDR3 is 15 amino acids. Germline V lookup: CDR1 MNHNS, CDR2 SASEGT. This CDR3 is CASSPRTSGLDIQYF. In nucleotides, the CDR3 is TGTGCCAGCAGCCCCAGGACTAGCGGGCTGGACATTCAGTACTTC.

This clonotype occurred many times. CDR3 loop: CASSSDIAYEQYF. The CDR3 DNA reads TGTGCCAGCAGCTCCGACATCGCCTACGAGCAGTACTTC. The chain is built from TRBV11-1 and TRBJ2-7; D not certain. This CDR3 is 13 amino acids long. Germline values: CDR1 SGHAT, CDR2 FQDESV (reference sequence). V lost 4 bases, J lost 2 bases, and 9 bases lay in between.

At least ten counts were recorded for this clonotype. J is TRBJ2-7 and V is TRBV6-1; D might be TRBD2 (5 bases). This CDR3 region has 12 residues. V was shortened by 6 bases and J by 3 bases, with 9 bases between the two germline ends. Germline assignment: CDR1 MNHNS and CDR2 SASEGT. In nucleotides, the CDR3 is TGTGCCAGCAGGAGGGCCAGCTACGAGCAGTACTTC. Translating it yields CASRRASYEQYF.

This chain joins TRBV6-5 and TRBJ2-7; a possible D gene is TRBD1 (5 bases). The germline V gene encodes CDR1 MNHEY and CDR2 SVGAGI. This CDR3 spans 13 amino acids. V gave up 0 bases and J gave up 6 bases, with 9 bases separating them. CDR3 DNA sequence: TGTGCCAGCAGTTACTCGAGGCAGGGCGAGCAGTACTTC. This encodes CASSYSRQGEQYF.

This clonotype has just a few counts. CDR3 nucleotide sequence: TGTGCCAGCAGACGTGGATTCAACACCGGGGAGCTGTTTTTT. Amino acid sequence: CASRRGFNTGELFF. The chain combines TRBV28 with TRBJ2-2; D uncertain. CDR1 and CDR2 from the germline V gene are MDHEN and SYDVKM. Trimming left V 6 bases short and J 2 bases short, with 10 bases between. The CDR3 contains 14 residues.

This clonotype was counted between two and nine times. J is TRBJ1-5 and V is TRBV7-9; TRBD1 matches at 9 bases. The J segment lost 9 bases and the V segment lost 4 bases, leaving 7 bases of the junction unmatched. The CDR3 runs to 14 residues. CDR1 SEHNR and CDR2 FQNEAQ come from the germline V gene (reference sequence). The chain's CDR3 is CASSSQGAGGPQHF. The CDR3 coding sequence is TGTGCCAGCAGCTCACAGGGGGCTGGGGGGCCCCAGCATTTT.

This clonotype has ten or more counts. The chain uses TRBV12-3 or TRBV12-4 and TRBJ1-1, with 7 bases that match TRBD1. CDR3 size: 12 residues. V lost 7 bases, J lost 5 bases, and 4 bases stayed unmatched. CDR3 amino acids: CASTGQATEAFF. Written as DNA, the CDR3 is TGTGCCAGCACCGGACAGGCAACTGAAGCTTTCTTT.

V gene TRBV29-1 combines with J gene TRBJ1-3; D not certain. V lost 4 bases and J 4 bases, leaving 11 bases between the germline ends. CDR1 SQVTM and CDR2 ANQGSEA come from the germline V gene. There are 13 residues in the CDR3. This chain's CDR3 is CSVGGQVGNTIYF. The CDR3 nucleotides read TGCAGCGTTGGAGGCCAGGTGGGAAACACCATATATTTT.

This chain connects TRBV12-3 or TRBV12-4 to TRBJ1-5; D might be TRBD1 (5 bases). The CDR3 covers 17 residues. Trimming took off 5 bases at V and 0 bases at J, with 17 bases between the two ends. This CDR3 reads CASSASSGLPSNQPQHF. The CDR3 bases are TGTGCCAGCAGTGCCTCATCAGGGCTACCTAGCAATCAGCCCCAGCATTTT.

CDR3 sequence (DNA): TGCGCCAGCAGCTTGGTAGCGGATGGCACTGAAGCTTTCTTT. Its translation is CASSLVADGTEAFF. The J gene is TRBJ1-1, the V gene TRBV5-1, with unresolved D. The germline V gene has CDR1 SGHRS and CDR2 YFSETQ. The CDR3 contains 14 residues. Trimming removed 0 bases at V and 4 bases at J, with 10 bases between.

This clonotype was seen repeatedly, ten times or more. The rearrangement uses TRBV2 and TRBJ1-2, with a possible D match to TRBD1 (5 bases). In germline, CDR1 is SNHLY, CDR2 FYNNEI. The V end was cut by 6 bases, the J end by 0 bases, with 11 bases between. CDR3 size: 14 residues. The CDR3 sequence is CASRGDGTNYGYTF. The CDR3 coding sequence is TGTGCCAGCAGGGGGGACGGGACTAACTATGGCTACACCTTC.